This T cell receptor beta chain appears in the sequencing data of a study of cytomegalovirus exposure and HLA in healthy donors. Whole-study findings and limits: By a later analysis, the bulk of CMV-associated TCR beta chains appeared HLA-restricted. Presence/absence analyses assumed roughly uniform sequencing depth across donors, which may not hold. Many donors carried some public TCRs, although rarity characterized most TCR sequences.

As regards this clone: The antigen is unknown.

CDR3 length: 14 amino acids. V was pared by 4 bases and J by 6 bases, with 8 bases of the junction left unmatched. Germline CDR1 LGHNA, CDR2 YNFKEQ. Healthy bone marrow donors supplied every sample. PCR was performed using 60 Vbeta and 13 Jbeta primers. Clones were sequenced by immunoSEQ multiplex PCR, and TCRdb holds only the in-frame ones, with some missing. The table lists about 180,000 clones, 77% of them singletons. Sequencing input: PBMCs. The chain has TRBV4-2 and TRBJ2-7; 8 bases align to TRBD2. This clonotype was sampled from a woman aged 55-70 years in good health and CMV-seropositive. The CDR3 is CASSRSGGFSEQYF. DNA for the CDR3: TGTGCCAGCAGCCGAAGCGGGGGATTTAGCGAGCAGTACTTC.